The entry that follows covers one TCR beta chain sequence. The sample is drawn from a study of blood T cell repertoires in COVID-19. Libraries were prepared by immunoSEQ multiplex PCR; TCRdb keeps only in-frame clonotypes and omits some of them. Of more than 90,000 clones detected, 72% appear once; the ten largest clones hold roughly 24%. CDR1 and CDR2 from the germline V gene are MNHNY and SVGAGI (reference sequence). CDR3 size: 15 residues. The junction had 10 bases not matched to a gene; V was cut back by 8 bases and J by 4 bases. Sequencing used peripheral blood. The chain couples TRBV6-6 to TRBJ2-5, with 10 bases matching TRBD1. This sequence originates from a woman aged 60-75 years in a cohort sampled during active or convalescent COVID-19. The CDR3 protein is CASSPRDRGRETQYF. CDR3 DNA sequence: TGTGCCAGCTCTCCCAGGGACAGGGGTAGAGAGACCCAGTACTTC.